Listed below are T cell receptor beta chains from one sample, sequenced in a study of identical twins. A single record per CDR3 protein comes from TCRdb applying MiXCR to the 5' RACE reads. The repertoire includes 260,000 or so distinct CDR3 sequences, approximately 7.3% of them detected once, and less than 6.5% sits in the top ten. These same data were also listed under a study on yellow fever vaccine responses in identical twins.

Source material: CD8+ T cells sorted from blood. The origin of the receptors is a young woman in good health. CDR3s include the opening cysteine and the closing phenylalanine or tryptophan. The D gene is left open where the match is weak. Part of the rows lack a size; the others show once, few, many or a class for expanded clones.

D gene	clone size	V gene	CDR3 length	J gene	CDR3 protein	CDR3 DNA
-	-	TRBV3-1	13	TRBJ2-5	CASSQDRRETQYF	TGTGCCAGCAGCCAAGATAGGAGAGAGACCCAGTACTTC
TRBD1	-	TRBV20-1	14	TRBJ1-5	CSARTGGFRQPQHF	TGCAGTGCTAGAACAGGGGGGTTTCGTCAGCCCCAGCATTTT
-	many	TRBV5-1	12	TRBJ1-1	CASSLGSMGAFF	TGCGCCAGCAGCTTGGGGTCAATGGGAGCTTTCTTT
-	many	TRBV7-9	11	TRBJ2-7	CASSHVYEQYF	TGTGCCAGCAGCCATGTTTACGAGCAGTACTTC
-	many	TRBV29-1	13	TRBJ2-7	CSVGTDSSYEQYF	TGCAGCGTTGGGACCGACAGCTCCTACGAGCAGTACTTC
TRBD1	many	TRBV12-3/TRBV12-4	14	TRBJ2-1	CASSLGQDYNEQFF	TGTGCCAGCAGTCTAGGACAGGACTACAATGAGCAGTTCTTC
-	many	TRBV28	16	TRBJ2-4	CASSLWAGVAKNIQYF	TGTGCCAGCAGTTTGTGGGCAGGGGTAGCCAAAAACATTCAGTACTTC
TRBD1	few	TRBV11-1	18	TRBJ2-2	CASSPRQGPLRGTGELFF	TGTGCCAGCAGCCCTCGACAGGGGCCGCTCCGGGGCACCGGGGAGCTGTTTTTT
-	few	TRBV12-3/TRBV12-4	16	TRBJ2-1	CASSLGGVFSYNEQFF	TGTGCCAGCAGTTTGGGCGGGGTCTTCTCCTACAATGAGCAGTTCTTC
TRBD1	-	TRBV5-1	14	TRBJ2-7	CASSLPTGGYEQYF	TGCGCCAGCAGCTTGCCTACAGGGGGGTACGAGCAGTACTTC
TRBD1	-	TRBV27	15	TRBJ2-1	CASSRGQVFLDEQFF	TGTGCCAGCAGCCGGGGACAGGTATTCTTGGATGAGCAGTTCTTC
-	many	TRBV2	12	TRBJ2-3	CASLGGRDTQYF	TGTGCCAGCCTGGGGGGCCGAGATACGCAGTATTTT
-	few	TRBV2	15	TRBJ2-5	CASSEKVLSQETQYF	TGTGCCAGCAGTGAAAAAGTTCTTTCGCAAGAGACCCAGTACTTC
TRBD1	many	TRBV5-1	17	TRBJ2-7	CASSSTTGGASLIEQYF	TGCGCCAGCAGCTCTACGACAGGGGGCGCGTCCTTAATTGAGCAGTACTTC
TRBD1	many	TRBV7-9	17	TRBJ1-5	CASSSTRTGTGNQPQHF	TGTGCCAGCAGCTCTACCCGGACAGGGACAGGCAATCAGCCCCAGCATTTT
-	few	TRBV27	16	TRBJ2-3	CASSLSQPRAWDTQYF	TGTGCCAGCAGTTTATCGCAGCCCAGGGCTTGGGATACGCAGTATTTT
TRBD2	-	TRBV6-1	16	TRBJ2-3	CASSGPWSGSPLTQYF	TGTGCCAGCAGTGGCCCTTGGAGCGGGAGCCCTCTTACGCAGTATTTT
TRBD2	many	TRBV9	17	TRBJ2-3	CASSPPGGGAEVDTQYF	TGTGCCAGCAGCCCCCCCGGGGGGGGAGCGGAGGTAGATACGCAGTATTTT
-	-	TRBV2	18	TRBJ2-1	CASCPSPERSRSYNEQFF	TGTGCCAGCTGTCCTTCCCCGGAGAGGTCGCGATCCTACAATGAGCAGTTCTTC
-	many	TRBV20-1	14	TRBJ2-1	CSARDLSGYNEQFF	TGCAGTGCTAGAGATCTTTCGGGGTACAATGAGCAGTTCTTC
-	many	TRBV20-1	15	TRBJ2-2	CSARDPAMNTGELFF	TGCAGTGCTAGAGATCCAGCGATGAACACCGGGGAGCTGTTTTTT
-	-	TRBV7-6	15	TRBJ1-1	CASSLRPDRYTEAFF	TGTGCCAGCAGCTTGCGACCAGACAGATACACTGAAGCTTTCTTT
-	many	TRBV3-1	14	TRBJ2-1	CASSQGEPLNEQFF	TGTGCCAGCAGCCAAGGGGAACCCTTGAATGAGCAGTTCTTC
-	-	TRBV7-6	16	TRBJ2-3	CASSPERGSSTDTQYF	TGTGCCAGCAGCCCCGAGAGGGGGAGTAGCACAGATACGCAGTATTTT
-	few	TRBV4-1	18	TRBJ2-1	CASSQRTGLPSSYNEQFF	TGCGCCAGCAGCCAGCGAACAGGACTACCGAGCTCCTACAATGAGCAGTTCTTC
-	many	TRBV27	13	TRBJ2-6	CASSSSGANVLTF	TGTGCCAGCAGTTCCTCTGGGGCCAACGTCCTGACTTTC
-	-	TRBV28	12	TRBJ2-7	CASSLYVGEQYF	TGTGCCAGCAGTTTATACGTGGGGGAGCAGTACTTC
-	-	TRBV15	18	TRBJ2-7	CATSRDKPSILSAYEQYF	TGTGCCACCAGCAGAGATAAGCCCTCTATACTAAGCGCCTACGAGCAGTACTTC
-	-	TRBV29-1	13	TRBJ2-3	CSESGPPADTQYF	TGCAGCGAGTCTGGGCCCCCTGCGGATACGCAGTATTTT
TRBD1	-	TRBV3-1	24	TRBJ2-3	CASSQDPLGGRQGAKALPTDTQYF	TGTGCCAGCAGCCAAGACCCATTAGGAGGTCGACAGGGGGCGAAAGCCCTCCCCACAGATACGCAGTATTTT
TRBD2	few	TRBV29-1	15	TRBJ2-1	CSVEDGAGVVNEQFF	TGCAGCGTTGAAGATGGAGCGGGAGTTGTCAATGAGCAGTTCTTC
TRBD2	-	TRBV9	18	TRBJ2-1	CASSPTPARAGFYNEQFF	TGTGCCAGCAGCCCCACCCCCGCTCGAGCGGGGTTCTACAATGAGCAGTTCTTC
TRBD2	-	TRBV5-1	15	TRBJ2-3	CASSLRGGRTDTQYF	TGCGCCAGCAGCCTGCGGGGGGGCCGCACAGATACGCAGTATTTT
TRBD1	-	TRBV9	17	TRBJ2-3	CASSPQMVGTVTDTQYF	TGTGCCAGCAGCCCCCAAATGGTAGGGACAGTCACAGATACGCAGTATTTT
-	many	TRBV4-1	13	TRBJ1-1	CASSPAEGTEAFF	TGCGCCAGCAGCCCAGCCGAGGGCACTGAAGCTTTCTTT
-	-	TRBV5-6	15	TRBJ2-1	CASSLGPSPYNEQFF	TGTGCCAGCAGCTTGGGTCCGTCGCCCTACAATGAGCAGTTCTTC
-	few	TRBV15	15	TRBJ2-5	CATSRDLGSQETQYF	TGTGCCACCAGCAGAGATCTAGGCAGCCAAGAGACCCAGTACTTC
-	few	TRBV12-3/TRBV12-4	14	TRBJ2-1	CASSLVPQRDEQFF	TGTGCCAGCAGTTTGGTCCCTCAACGGGATGAGCAGTTCTTC
TRBD2	-	TRBV20-1	15	TRBJ2-7	CSARDRASGSYEQYF	TGCAGTGCTAGGGACCGGGCTAGCGGGAGCTACGAGCAGTACTTC
-	many	TRBV19	14	TRBJ1-6	CASSIYTGSSPLHF	TGTGCCAGTAGTATATATACAGGCTCCTCACCCCTCCACTTT
TRBD1	many	TRBV7-9	14	TRBJ1-1	CASSPGQGITEAFF	TGTGCCAGCAGCCCGGGACAGGGGATTACTGAAGCTTTCTTT